Sequencing of this T cell receptor beta chain was carried out in a study of CD8+CD57+ T cells in acquired aplastic anemia. Study-level points and caveats: Patients and controls had CD8+ Simpson's diversity values that were not significantly distinct. Patients had fewer than 35 CD8+ CDR3 sequences in common with controls (the shared set).

Concerning this clonotype: The antigen remains unidentified.

Germline V gene sequence: CDR1 ENHRY, CDR2 SYGVKD. CDR3 length: 10 amino acids. The V gene lost 8 bases and the J gene lost 6 bases, with 6 bases spanning the gap. Profiling that covered TCR beta VDJ and CDR3 relied on genomic DNA as its template. TCRdb called the reads again in MiXCR, with one record for every CDR3 protein. The repertoire holds roughly 200,000 distinct CDR3 sequences, with about 59% as singletons. What was sequenced was sorted CD4+, CD8+, or CD8+CD57+ T cells (not recorded which) from PBMCs. This TCR came from a human donor in good health. The chain couples TRBV10-3 to TRBJ2-3; D is uncertain. Here the CDR3 reads CAIPNDTQYF. In DNA form, the CDR3 reads TGTGCCATCCCCAACGATACGCAGTATTTT.